Here is one TCR beta chain with its context. Its antigen is not identified. Isolated RNA was reverse transcribed in full, so expressed TCRB transcripts were sequenced. TCRdb keeps only in-frame clones here, not all; method: immunoSEQ multiplex PCR. The repertoire holds a few hundred thousand clones, with 15% as singletons. Purity of each sorted population was above 95%. The CDR3 covers 15 residues. Germline CDR1 is MDHEN and CDR2 is SYDVKM. V lost 5 bases, J lost 2 bases, and 9 bases stayed unmatched. This sample is part of a study of beta chain features in type 1 diabetes. The overall study: Sorted cells numbering roughly 98,000,000 were examined across all samples.

Study findings and constraints: There was a moderate but significant shortening of TCRB CDR3s in all four CD4+ subsets of Type 1 diabetes patients.

The TCR comes from a young man with type 1 diabetes. This sequence joins TRBV28 and TRBJ2-7, with TRBD1 matching over 7 bases. Sequenced material: naive CD4+ T cells from blood. CDR3: CASSPAEGAPYEQYF. DNA for the CDR3: TGTGCCAGCAGTCCCGCCGAGGGGGCCCCCTACGAGCAGTACTTC.